The rows below give T cell receptor beta chains drawn from one sample of a study of T cells in Graves' hyperthyroidism and ophthalmopathy. TCRdb re-called the multiplex PCR reads with MiXCR, one entry per CDR3 protein. The sample lists hundreds of thousands of distinct CDR3 sequences, 14% occurring once. Material for sequencing was blood. Source of these receptors: a woman in her twenties or thirties with Graves' hyperthyroidism that later progressed to Graves' ophthalmopathy. CDR3s include the opening cysteine and the closing phenylalanine or tryptophan. A D gene is named only where the DNA matches it firmly. For some rows the clone size is stated as once, few or many, or as a class when expanded; others skip it.

many,TRBJ2-2,-,TRBV9,TGTGCCAGCAGCCTCTATAGGGGGAACACCGGGGAGCTGTTTTTT,CASSLYRGNTGELFF
many,TRBJ1-5,-,TRBV7-9,TGTGCCAGCAGCCCCCCCCTTGGCCAGGGGAGGAGGAGCAATCAGCCCCAGCATTTT,CASSPPLGQGRRSNQPQHF
-,TRBJ2-3,-,TRBV4-3,TGCGCCAGCAGCTCAACGGAGGGTAGCACAGATACGCAGTATTTT,CASSSTEGSTDTQYF
few,TRBJ1-1,-,TRBV19,TGTGCCAGTAGACAGGGCTTGAGCACTGAAGCTTTCTTT,CASRQGLSTEAFF
many,TRBJ2-3,TRBD2,TRBV15,TGTGCCACCAGCATCGGACTAGCGGGAGGTACAGATACGCAGTATTTT,CATSIGLAGGTDTQYF
once,TRBJ1-2,-,TRBV24-1,TGTGCCACCAGTGATGGGACAAGGAACTATGGCTACACCTTC,CATSDGTRNYGYTF
many,TRBJ1-2,-,TRBV20-1,TGCAGTGCTAGAGATCTATACCCCAGTGGGCTCGACTATGGCTACACCTTC,CSARDLYPSGLDYGYTF
many,TRBJ1-4,-,TRBV20-1,TGCAGTGCTAGAGCCCCAAGCCGTAATGAAAAACTGTTTTTT,CSARAPSRNEKLFF
-,TRBJ2-3,TRBD2,TRBV19,TGTGCCAGTTTTAATAGCGGGAGAGGGGCAGATACGCAGTATTTT,CASFNSGRGADTQYF
many,TRBJ2-7,-,TRBV24-1,TGTGCCACCAGTGAAGGGGGCGGCGGGAACCCCTACGAGCAGTACTTC,CATSEGGGGNPYEQYF
many,TRBJ1-1,-,TRBV27,TGTGCCAGCAGCTTAAAGGGTTGGACTGAAGCTTTCTTT,CASSLKGWTEAFF
once,TRBJ1-1,-,TRBV5-1,TGCGCCAGCAGCTTTGGGGACCCGAACACTGAAGCTTTCTTT,CASSFGDPNTEAFF
-,TRBJ1-6,TRBD1,TRBV7-3,TGTGCCAGCAGCTTAACACCGGGACAGGGGGACCTTAATTCACCCCTCCACTTT,CASSLTPGQGDLNSPLHF
-,TRBJ1-2,-,TRBV11-2,TGTGCCAGCAGCCAATCCAGCTTGGGGGCAGGTAAAAACTATGGCTACACCTTC,CASSQSSLGAGKNYGYTF
many,TRBJ2-3,-,TRBV5-1,TGCGCCAGCAGCTCGGGAAGCCCTGCAGATACGCAGTATTTT,CASSSGSPADTQYF
many,TRBJ2-3,-,TRBV2,TGTGCCAGCAGCCACCCCATTCCCGGGGCTGAGAGGACAGATACGCAGTATTTT,CASSHPIPGAERTDTQYF
many,TRBJ2-7,-,TRBV9,TGTGCCAGCAGCTCGGGCGGTCCTACCTACGAGCAGTACTTC,CASSSGGPTYEQYF
-,TRBJ2-7,TRBD2,TRBV2,TGTGCCAGCAGGAGGGCACTAGCGTACTCAGATAAGGTGCAGTACTTC,CASRRALAYSDKVQYF
few,TRBJ2-1,TRBD2,TRBV30,TGTGCCTGGAGTGTAGCCCGGCTAGCGGGAGGGCGGGAGGAGCAGTTCTTC,CAWSVARLAGGREEQFF
-,TRBJ2-5,-,TRBV20-1,TGCAGTGCTTGGATGGGGCAGGGCGGGGAGACCCAGTACTTC,CSAWMGQGGETQYF
many,TRBJ2-2,-,TRBV11-1,TGTGCCAGCAGCTTAGAAGGTCTCACCGGGGAGCTGTTTTTT,CASSLEGLTGELFF
-,TRBJ2-5,-,TRBV27,TGTGCCAGCAGTCCCTCCATTCAACCCATTGGGGAGTACTTC,CASSPSIQPIGEYF
many,TRBJ2-3,-,TRBV5-1,TGCGCCAGCAGCATTGGGGATACGGGATCCGATACGCAGTATTTT,CASSIGDTGSDTQYF
many,TRBJ1-2,-,TRBV27,TGTGCCAGCTCTTCCCTAATAGGGGGTAACAACTATGGCTACACCTTC,CASSSLIGGNNYGYTF